This T cell receptor beta chain derives from a study of cytomegalovirus exposure and HLA in healthy donors. Study at large: According to later analysis, the same platform produced the 100 to 150 validation and about 700 first-cohort repertoires.

Profiled with immunoSEQ multiplex PCR; TCRdb holds only in-frame clones, not every one. The sample consists of about 73,000 clones, around 95% of them appearing once. The CDR3 is 14 residues long. Germline lookup yields CDR1 SGHDN and CDR2 FVKESK. The V end was cut by 4 bases, the J end by 4 bases, with 13 bases between. Sample: PBMCs. This sequence was found in a young man in good health and CMV-seronegative. This chain links TRBV14 with TRBJ1-1; D uncertain. The chain's CDR3 is CASSPSGRITEAFF. CDR3 DNA: TGTGCCAGCAGCCCAAGCGGGCGGATCACTGAAGCTTTCTTT.